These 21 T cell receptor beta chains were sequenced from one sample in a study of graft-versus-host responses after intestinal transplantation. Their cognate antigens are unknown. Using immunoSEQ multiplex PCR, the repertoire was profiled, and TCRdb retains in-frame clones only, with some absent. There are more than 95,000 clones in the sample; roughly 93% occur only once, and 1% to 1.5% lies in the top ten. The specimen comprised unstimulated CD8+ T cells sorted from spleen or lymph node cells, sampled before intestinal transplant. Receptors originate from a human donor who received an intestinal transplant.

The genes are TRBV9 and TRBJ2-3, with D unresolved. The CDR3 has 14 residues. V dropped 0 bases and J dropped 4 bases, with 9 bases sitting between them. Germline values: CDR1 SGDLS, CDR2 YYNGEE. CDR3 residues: CASSVGSIADTQYF. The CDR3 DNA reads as TGTGCCAGCAGCGTAGGAAGCATTGCAGATACGCAGTATTTT.

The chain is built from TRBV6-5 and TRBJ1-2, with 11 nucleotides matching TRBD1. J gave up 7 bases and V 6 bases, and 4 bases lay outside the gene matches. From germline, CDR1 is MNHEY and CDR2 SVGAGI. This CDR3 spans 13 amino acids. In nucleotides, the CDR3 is TGTGCCAGCAGCTCCGGGACAGGGGGTGGCTACACCTTC. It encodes CASSSGTGGGYTF.

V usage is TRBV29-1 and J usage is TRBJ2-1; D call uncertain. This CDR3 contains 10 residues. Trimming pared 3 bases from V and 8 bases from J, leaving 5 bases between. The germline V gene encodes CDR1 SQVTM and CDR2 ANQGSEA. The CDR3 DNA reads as TGCAGCGTTGAGTCGGATGAGCAGTTCTTC. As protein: CSVESDEQFF.

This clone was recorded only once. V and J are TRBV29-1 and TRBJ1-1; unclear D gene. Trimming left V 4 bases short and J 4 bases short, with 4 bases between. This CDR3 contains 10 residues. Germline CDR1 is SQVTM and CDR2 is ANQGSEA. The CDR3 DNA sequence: TGCAGCGTTGTAATCACTGAAGCTTTCTTT. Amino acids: CSVVITEAFF. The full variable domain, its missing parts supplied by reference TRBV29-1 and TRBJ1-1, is SAVISQKPSRDICQRGTSLTIQCQVDSQVTMMFWYRQQPGQSLTLIATANQGSEATYESGFVIDKFPISRPNLTFSTLTVSNMSPEDSSIYLCSVVITEAFFGQGTRLTVV.

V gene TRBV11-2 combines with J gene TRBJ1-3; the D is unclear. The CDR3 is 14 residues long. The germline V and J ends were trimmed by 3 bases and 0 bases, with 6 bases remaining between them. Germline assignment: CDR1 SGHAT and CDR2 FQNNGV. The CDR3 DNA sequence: TGTGCCAGCAGCTTTGAAAGCTCTGGAAACACCATATATTTT. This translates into CASSFESSGNTIYF.

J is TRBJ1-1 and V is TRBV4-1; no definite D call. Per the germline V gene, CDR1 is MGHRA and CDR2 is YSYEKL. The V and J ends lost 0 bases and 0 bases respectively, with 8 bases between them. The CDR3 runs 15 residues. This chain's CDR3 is CASSQEEAMNTEAFF. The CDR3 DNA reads TGCGCCAGCAGCCAAGAAGAGGCAATGAACACTGAAGCTTTCTTT.

CDR3: CASSWEDSYEQYF. Here the CDR3 DNA reads TGTGCCAGCAGCTGGGAGGACAGCTACGAGCAGTACTTC. The genes are TRBV5-5 and TRBJ2-7; either TRBD1 or TRBD2 may supply D (6 bases each). This CDR3 has 13 amino acids. The V gene lost 3 bases and the J gene lost 3 bases, with 10 bases spanning the gap. Germline CDR1 reads SGHKS; CDR2 reads YYEKEE (reference sequence).

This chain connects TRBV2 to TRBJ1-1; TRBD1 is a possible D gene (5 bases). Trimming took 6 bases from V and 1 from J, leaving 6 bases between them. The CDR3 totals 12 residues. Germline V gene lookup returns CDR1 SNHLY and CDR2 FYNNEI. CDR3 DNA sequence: TGTGCCAGCAGGGGACCGAACACTGAAGCTTTCTTT. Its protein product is CASRGPNTEAFF.

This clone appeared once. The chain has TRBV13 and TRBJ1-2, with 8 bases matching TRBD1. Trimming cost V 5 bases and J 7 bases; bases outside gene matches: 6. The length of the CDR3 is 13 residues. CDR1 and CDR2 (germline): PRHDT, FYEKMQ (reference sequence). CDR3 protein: CASSLDRGAGYTF. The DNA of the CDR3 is TGTGCCAGCAGCCTTGACAGGGGTGCTGGCTACACCTTC.

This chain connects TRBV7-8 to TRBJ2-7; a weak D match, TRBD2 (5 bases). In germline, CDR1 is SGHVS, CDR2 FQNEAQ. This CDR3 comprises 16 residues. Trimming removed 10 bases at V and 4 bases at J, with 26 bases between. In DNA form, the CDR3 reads TGTGCCATAATACGAGACACGGCGCGGGCTGTTTACGAGCAGTACTTC. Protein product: CAIIRDTARAVYEQYF.

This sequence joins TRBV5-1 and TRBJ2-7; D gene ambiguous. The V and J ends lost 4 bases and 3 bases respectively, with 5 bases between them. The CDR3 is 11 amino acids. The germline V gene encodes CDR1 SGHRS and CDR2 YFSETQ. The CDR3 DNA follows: TGCGCCAGCAGCCCCGGCTACGAGCAGTACTTC. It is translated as CASSPGYEQYF.

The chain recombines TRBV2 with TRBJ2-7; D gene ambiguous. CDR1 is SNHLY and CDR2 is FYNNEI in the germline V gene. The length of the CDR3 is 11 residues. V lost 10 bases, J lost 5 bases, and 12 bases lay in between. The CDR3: CATQIRNEQYF. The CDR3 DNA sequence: TGTGCCACCCAAATACGGAACGAGCAGTACTTC.

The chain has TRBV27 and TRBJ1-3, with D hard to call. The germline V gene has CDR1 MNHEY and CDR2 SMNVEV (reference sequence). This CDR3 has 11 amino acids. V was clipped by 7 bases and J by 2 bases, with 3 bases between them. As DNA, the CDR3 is TGTGCCAGCACAGCTGGAAACACCATATATTTT. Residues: CASTAGNTIYF.

The CDR3 sequence: CASSPPFNYQETQYF. The CDR3, as DNA: TGTGCCAGCAGCCCTCCCTTTAACTACCAAGAGACCCAGTACTTC. The chain recombines TRBV7-9 with TRBJ2-5; D remains ambiguous. The V gene's germline CDR1 is SEHNR and CDR2 FQNEAQ (reference sequence). With 5 bases removed from V and 0 bases from J, the gap between germline ends came to 13 bases. The CDR3 length is 15 residues.

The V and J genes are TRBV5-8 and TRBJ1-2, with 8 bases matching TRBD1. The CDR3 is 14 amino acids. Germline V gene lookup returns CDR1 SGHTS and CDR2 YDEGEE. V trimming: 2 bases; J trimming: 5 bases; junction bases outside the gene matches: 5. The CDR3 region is CASSFWQGAYGYTF. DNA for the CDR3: TGTGCCAGCAGCTTTTGGCAGGGGGCTTATGGCTACACCTTC.

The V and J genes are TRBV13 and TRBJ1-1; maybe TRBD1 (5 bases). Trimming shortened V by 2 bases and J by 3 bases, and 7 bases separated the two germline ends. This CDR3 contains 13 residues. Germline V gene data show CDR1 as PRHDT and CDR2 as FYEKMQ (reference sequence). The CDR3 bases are TGTGCCAGCAGCTTACGGGGGGACACTGAAGCTTTCTTT. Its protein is CASSLRGDTEAFF.

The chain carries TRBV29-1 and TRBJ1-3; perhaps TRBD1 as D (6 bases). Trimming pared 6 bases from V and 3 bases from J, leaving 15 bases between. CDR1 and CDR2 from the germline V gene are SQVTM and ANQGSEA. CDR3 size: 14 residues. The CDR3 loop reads CSVVGRGVGNTIYF. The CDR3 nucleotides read TGCAGCGTGGTCGGCAGGGGAGTTGGAAACACCATATATTTT.

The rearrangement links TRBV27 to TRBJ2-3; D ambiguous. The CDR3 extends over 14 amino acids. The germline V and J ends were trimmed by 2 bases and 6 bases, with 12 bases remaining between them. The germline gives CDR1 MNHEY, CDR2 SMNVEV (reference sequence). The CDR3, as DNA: TGTGCCAGCAGTTTAATGTGGGGTTGGGATACGCAGTATTTT. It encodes CASSLMWGWDTQYF.

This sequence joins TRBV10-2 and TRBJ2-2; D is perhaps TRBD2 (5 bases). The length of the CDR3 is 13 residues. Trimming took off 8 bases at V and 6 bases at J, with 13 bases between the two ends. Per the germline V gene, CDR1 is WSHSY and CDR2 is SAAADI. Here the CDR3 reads CASSPARAGELFF. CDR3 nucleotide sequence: TGCGCCAGCTCTCCGGCGCGGGCCGGGGAGCTGTTTTTT.

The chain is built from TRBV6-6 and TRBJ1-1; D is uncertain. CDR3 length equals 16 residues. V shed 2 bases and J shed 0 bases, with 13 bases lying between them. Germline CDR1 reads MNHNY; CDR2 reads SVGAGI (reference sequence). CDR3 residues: CASSYLGVAMNTEAFF. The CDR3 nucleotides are TGTGCCAGCAGTTACCTCGGGGTAGCCATGAACACTGAAGCTTTCTTT.

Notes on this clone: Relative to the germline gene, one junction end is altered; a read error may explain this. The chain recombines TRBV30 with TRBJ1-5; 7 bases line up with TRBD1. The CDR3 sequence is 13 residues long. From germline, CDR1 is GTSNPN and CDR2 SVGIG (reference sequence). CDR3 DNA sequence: TGTGCCTGGAGTGAAGGGGGCAACCAGCCCCAGCATTTT. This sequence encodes CAWSEGGNQPQHF.